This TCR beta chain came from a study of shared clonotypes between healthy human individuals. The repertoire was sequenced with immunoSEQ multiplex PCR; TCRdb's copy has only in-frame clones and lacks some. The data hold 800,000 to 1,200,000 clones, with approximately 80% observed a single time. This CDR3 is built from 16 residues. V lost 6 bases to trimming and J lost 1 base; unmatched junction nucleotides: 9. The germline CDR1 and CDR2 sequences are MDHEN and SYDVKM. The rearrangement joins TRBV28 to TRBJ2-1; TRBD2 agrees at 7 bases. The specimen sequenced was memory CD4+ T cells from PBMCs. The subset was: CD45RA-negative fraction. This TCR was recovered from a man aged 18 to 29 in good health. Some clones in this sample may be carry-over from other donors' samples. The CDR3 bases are TGTGCCAGCAGGTCCGGGGACGGGAGGTCCTACAATGAGCAGTTCTTC. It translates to CASRSGDGRSYNEQFF.